This TCR beta chain emerged from a study of blood T cell repertoires in COVID-19 (dated by TCRdb to the early 2020s). About the study as a whole: Samples covering the acute and convalescent phases of COVID-19 were provided by collaborators in the United States, Italy and Spain. Subjects who had been exposed to COVID-19, were actively infected with it, or had recovered from it provided the deeply sampled blood TCRbeta repertoires that made up the dataset. Nearly every sample came with metadata listing a de-identified subject ID, COVID-19 status, age in years and sex. Where available, HLA class I and class II types were obtained from metadata supplied by the sample provider rather than from assay-based typing. A freely available public database, intended as a resource for researchers studying the immune response to SARS-CoV-2, is where the repertoires were released. The samples were drawn from the first 160 participants of the ongoing ImmuneRACE study and from 1,254 subjects provided by 6 global collaborators. The material from the prospective study consisted of cDNA or gDNA derived from T cells, B-cell-depleted T cells, or PBMCs.

Turning to this clone: Its antigen target is currently unknown. Base quality data are lacking; no much larger clone is found one base away.

The germline V gene (reference sequence) provides CDR1 LGHDT and CDR2 YNNKEL. Its CDR3 holds 14 amino acids, cysteine through phenylalanine. Only CDR3 DNA remains: 42 bases, in frame from the first base. V is shortened by 2 bases, J by 4 bases, and the region joining them spans 9 bases. In Seattle, one collaborating source enrolled patients while the infection was active and tracked those patients longitudinally over the course of disease. The collaborating institutions used their own protocols to collect whole blood in K2EDTA tubes. Collaborator samples were shipped for TCRbeta analysis as frozen whole blood, isolated PBMCs, or DNA extracted from either sample type. The immunoSEQ Assay, a bias-controlled multiplex PCR, was used to amplify TCRbeta CDR3 regions from genomic DNA. Turning to the authors' computational methods: Nucleated cell counts per sample were estimated from amplification of reference gene primers within the assay. To quantify the absolute abundance of each unique TCRbeta CDR3 rearrangement, sequence reads were collapsed and filtered. For each sample, productive Simpson clonality was calculated as the square root of Simpson's diversity index over productive rearrangements. TCRdb's version of the immuneACCESS table is confined to in-frame rearrangements and falls short of the full clone set. An unresolved V gene accounts for under half of the shortfall where checked; the remainder is of unknown origin. The DNA gave D and trimming, while V, J and clone size come from that table. The table for this sample lists under 250,000 clones; about 83% of them were counted only once. The ten largest clones add up to over 5.5% of the sample.

Study-level results and caveats: Clinical and demographic metadata were provided uncurated, with the amount varying by source and participant.

The receptor comes from a woman over 75 with COVID-19, enrolled during active disease. This receptor chain uses TRBV3-1 (or the pseudogene TRBV3-2) and TRBJ2-1, with TRBD1 perhaps the D gene, on 6 matching bases. Sequencing was done on a sample of peripheral blood. Here is the DNA: TGTGCCAGCAGCCAATTACAGGGTTACAATGAGCAGTTCTTC. This yields the protein CASSQLQGYNEQFF.